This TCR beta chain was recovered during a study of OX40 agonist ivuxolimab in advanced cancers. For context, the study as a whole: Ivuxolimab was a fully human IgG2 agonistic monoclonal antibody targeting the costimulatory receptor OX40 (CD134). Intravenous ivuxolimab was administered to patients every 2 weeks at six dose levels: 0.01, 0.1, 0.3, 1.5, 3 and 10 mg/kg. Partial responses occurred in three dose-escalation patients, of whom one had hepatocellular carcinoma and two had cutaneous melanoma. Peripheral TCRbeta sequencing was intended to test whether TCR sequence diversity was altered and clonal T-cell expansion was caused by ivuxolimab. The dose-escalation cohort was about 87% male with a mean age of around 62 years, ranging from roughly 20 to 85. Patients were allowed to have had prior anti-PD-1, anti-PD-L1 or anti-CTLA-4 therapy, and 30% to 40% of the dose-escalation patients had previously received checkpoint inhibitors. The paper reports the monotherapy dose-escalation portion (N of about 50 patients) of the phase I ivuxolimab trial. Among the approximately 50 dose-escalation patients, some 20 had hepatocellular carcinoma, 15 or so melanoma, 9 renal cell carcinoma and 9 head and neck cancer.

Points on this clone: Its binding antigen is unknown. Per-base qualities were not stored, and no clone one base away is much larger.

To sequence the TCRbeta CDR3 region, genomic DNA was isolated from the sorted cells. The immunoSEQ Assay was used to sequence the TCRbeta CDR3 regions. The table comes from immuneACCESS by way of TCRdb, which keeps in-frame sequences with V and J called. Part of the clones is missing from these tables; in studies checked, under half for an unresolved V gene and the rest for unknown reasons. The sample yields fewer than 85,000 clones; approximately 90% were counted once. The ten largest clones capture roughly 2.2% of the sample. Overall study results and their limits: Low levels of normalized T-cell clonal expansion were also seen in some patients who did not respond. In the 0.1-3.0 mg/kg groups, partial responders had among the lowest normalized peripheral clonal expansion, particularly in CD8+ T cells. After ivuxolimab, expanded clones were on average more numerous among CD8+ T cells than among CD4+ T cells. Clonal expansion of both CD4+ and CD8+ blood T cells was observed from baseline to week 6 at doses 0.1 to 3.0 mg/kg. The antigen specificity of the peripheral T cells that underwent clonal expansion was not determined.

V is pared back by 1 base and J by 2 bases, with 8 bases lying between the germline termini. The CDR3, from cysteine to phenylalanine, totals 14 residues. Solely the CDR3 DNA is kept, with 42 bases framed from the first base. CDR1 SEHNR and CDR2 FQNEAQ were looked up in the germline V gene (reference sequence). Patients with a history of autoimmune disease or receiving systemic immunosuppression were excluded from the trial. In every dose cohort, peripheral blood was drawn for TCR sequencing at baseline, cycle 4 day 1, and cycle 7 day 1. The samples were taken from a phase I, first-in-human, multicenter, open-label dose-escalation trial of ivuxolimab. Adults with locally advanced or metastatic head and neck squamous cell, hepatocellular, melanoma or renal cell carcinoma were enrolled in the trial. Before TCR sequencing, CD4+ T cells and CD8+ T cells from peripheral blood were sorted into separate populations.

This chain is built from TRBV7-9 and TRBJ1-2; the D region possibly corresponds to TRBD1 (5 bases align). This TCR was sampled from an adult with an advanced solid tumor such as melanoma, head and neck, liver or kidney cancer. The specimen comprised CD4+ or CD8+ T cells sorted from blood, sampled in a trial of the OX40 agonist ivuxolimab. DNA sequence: TGTGCCAGCAGCTTAGGGGGGTTCAACTATGGCTACACCTTC. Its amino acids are CASSLGGFNYGYTF.